Here is one T cell receptor beta chain with its context. What it recognizes is unknown. The data are from a study of T-cell reconstitution after alpha-beta-depleted transplantation in children. Study findings and constraints: About two months after transplant, alpha-beta T cells reportedly came from several hundred expanded graft clones.

The authors prepared the TCRbeta library with unique molecular identifiers. Using its own MiXCR run on the PCR reads, TCRdb lists one record per CDR3 protein. There are 400,000 to 450,000 distinct CDR3 sequences in the sample; over 40% occur only once, and under 35% lies in the top ten. Sequencing used PBMCs, obtained before TCRalphabeta/CD19-depleted stem cell transplant. The sequence was obtained from a girl aged 2-10 years with aplastic anemia, due to receive a stem cell transplant.

CDR3 region: CSARDMGRQETQYF. CDR3 DNA: TGCAGTGCTAGAGATATGGGCCGCCAAGAGACCCAGTACTTC. The V gene is TRBV20-1, the J gene TRBJ2-5; D uncertain. The CDR3 consists of 14 residues. Trimming cost V 0 bases and J 1 base, with 9 bases left between them. The V gene's germline CDR1 is DFQATT and CDR2 SNEGSKA (reference sequence).